The clone carrying this TCR beta chain was seen ten or more times. The antigen is unknown. There were TCR beta CDR3 regions amplified from RNA transcripts. The HTBI primer set served for first-round RT-PCR of the TCR CDR3. Each CDR3 protein is one row after TCRdb ran MiXCR on the multiplex PCR reads. The sample carries a few hundred thousand distinct CDR3 sequences, about an eighth recorded once. This sample is part of a study of T cells in Graves' hyperthyroidism and ophthalmopathy. V dropped 0 bases and J dropped 2 bases, with 12 bases sitting between them. This CDR3 spans 15 amino acids. Germline V CDR1 and CDR2: DFQATT, SNEGSKA (reference sequence). Study-level results: Progression to ophthalmopathy was predicted a median of roughly 6.5 months early.

This clonotype originated in a woman under 30 with Graves' hyperthyroidism. This chain joins TRBV20-1 and TRBJ2-3; the D gene is possibly TRBD2 (5 bases). Sequenced: blood. CDR3 in amino acids: CSARDISENTDTQYF. The CDR3 bases are TGCAGTGCTAGAGACATTAGCGAAAACACAGATACGCAGTATTTT.